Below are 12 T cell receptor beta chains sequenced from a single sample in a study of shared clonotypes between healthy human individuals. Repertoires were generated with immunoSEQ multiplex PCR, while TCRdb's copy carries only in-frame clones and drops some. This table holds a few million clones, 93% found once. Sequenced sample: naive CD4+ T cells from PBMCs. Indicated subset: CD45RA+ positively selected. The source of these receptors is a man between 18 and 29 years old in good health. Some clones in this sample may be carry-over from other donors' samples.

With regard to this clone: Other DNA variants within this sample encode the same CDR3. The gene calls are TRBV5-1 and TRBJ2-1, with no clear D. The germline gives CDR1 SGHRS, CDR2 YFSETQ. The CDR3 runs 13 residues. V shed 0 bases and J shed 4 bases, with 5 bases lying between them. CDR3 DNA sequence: TGCGCCAGCAGCTTGGGACTTTACAATGAGCAGTTCTTC. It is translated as CASSLGLYNEQFF.

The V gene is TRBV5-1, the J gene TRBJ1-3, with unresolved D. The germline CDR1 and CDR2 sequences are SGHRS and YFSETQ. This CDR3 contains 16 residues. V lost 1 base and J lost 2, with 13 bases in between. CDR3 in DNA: TGCGCCAGCAGCTTGACACCACCGGACGCTGGAAACACCATATATTTT. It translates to CASSLTPPDAGNTIYF.

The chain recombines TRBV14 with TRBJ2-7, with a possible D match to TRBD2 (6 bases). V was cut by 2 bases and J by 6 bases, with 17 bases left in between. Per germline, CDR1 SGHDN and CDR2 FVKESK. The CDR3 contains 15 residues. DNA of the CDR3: TGTGCCAGCAGCCAATTACGAGGGACTCCAGGCGAGCAGTACTTC. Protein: CASSQLRGTPGEQYF.

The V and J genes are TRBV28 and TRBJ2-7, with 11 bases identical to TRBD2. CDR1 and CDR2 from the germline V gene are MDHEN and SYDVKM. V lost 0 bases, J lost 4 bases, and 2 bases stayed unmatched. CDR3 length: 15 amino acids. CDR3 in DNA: TGTGCCAGCAGTTTATGGACTAGCGGGGAGTACGAGCAGTACTTC. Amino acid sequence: CASSLWTSGEYEQYF.

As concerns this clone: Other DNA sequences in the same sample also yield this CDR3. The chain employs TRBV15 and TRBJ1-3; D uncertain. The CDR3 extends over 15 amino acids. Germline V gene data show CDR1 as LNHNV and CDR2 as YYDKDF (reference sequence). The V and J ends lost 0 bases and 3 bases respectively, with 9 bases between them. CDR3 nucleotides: TGTGCCACCAGCAGAGACCTTAGAGTTGGAAACACCATATATTTT. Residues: CATSRDLRVGNTIYF.

In DNA form, the CDR3 reads TGTGCCAGCAAGCGAGGGAAGCTGAACACTGAAGCTTTCTTT. Encoded protein: CASKRGKLNTEAFF. V is TRBV6-5 and J is TRBJ1-1, with D unresolved. The germline V gene encodes CDR1 MNHEY and CDR2 SVGAGI. Trimming took 7 bases from V and 0 from J, leaving 12 bases between them. This CDR3 contains 14 residues.

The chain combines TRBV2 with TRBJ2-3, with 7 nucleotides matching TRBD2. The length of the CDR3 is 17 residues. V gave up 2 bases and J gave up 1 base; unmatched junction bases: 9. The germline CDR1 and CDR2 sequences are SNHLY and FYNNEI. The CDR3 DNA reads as TGTGCCAGCAGTGAATCCCGACTGGGGGGGGGCACAGATACGCAGTATTTT. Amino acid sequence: CASSESRLGGGTDTQYF.

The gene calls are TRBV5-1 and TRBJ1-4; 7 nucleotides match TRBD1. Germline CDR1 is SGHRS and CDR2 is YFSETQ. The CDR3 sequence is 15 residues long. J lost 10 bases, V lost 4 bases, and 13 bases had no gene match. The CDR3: CASSLRQGEPSKLFF. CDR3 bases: TGCGCCAGCAGCCTTAGACAGGGAGAACCATCAAAACTGTTTTTT.

The CDR3 DNA reads TGTGCCACCAGCAGAGATCAACTAGCGGGCCACGAGCAGTACTTC. It encodes CATSRDQLAGHEQYF. This chain joins TRBV15 and TRBJ2-7, with TRBD2 matching 9 bases. CDR1 LNHNV and CDR2 YYDKDF come from the germline V gene (reference sequence). The V gene end was trimmed by 0 bases and the J gene end by 5 bases; junction bases not matched to a gene: 5. The CDR3 is 15 amino acids.

CDR3 protein: CASRQGSTDTQYF. The DNA of the CDR3 is TGTGCCAGCCGACAGGGGAGCACAGATACGCAGTATTTT. The genes are TRBV6-1 and TRBJ2-3; TRBD1 matches 8 bases. CDR3 length: 13 residues. V dropped 8 bases and J dropped 0; count of bases not matched to a gene: 1. Germline loops: CDR1 MNHNS, CDR2 SASEGT.

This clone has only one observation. In DNA form, the CDR3 reads TGTGCCAGCAGTGGGGCCGGGACAGGGTTGGTCGAGCAGTACTTC. Translated, it gives CASSGAGTGLVEQYF. V usage is TRBV28 and J usage is TRBJ2-7; 9 bases are a match to TRBD1. Looked up from germline, CDR1 is MDHEN and CDR2 is SYDVKM. There are 15 residues in the CDR3. V trimming: 5 bases; J trimming: 6 bases; junction bases outside the gene matches: 11.

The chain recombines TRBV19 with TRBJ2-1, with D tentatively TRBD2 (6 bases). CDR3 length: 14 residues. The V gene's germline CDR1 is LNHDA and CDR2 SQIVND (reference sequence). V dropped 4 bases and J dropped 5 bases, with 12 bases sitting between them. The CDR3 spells CASSTQRAHNEQFF. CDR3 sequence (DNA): TGTGCCAGTAGTACCCAGCGGGCCCACAATGAGCAGTTCTTC.